The 20 T cell receptor beta chains below all came from one sample that was sequenced in a study of vaccination and CD4 T cells after COVID-19. Noted time point: late sampling 161 to 241 days after vaccination in a few convalescent patients. The treatment denotes: roughly 10-day PBMC culture with coronavirus spike peptide pools or control peptides (ViraFEST assay). Antigens for these TCRs are unknown. An Oncomine TCR Beta short-read assay was used to sequence the DNA from cultured CD4+ T cells. From the PCR reads, TCRdb called clonotypes with MiXCR, one entry per CDR3 protein. The sample lists 20,000 to 30,000 distinct CDR3 sequences, roughly 46% occurring once. The sequencing here drew on CD4+ T cells from blood, cultured in vitro, taken about 7 months after SARS-CoV-2 vaccination. These receptors were collected from a human donor who had recovered from COVID-19.

DNA for the CDR3: TGCAGTGCTAGAACGGCGGGGGGCTCGGCGACAATCCCCTACGAGCAGTACTTC. Translated: CSARTAGGSATIPYEQYF. V usage is TRBV20-1 and J usage is TRBJ2-7; TRBD2 agrees at 8 bases. The CDR3 is made up of 18 amino acids. CDR1 is DFQATT, CDR2 SNEGSKA, per germline (reference sequence). Trimming removed 2 bases from V and 2 bases from J; junction bases left unmatched: 17.

This clonotype was picked up a small number of times. The chain couples TRBV25-1 to TRBJ1-2; 8 positions agree with TRBD1. The germline gives CDR1 MGHDK, CDR2 SYGVNS. The CDR3 has 15 residues. Trimming removed 6 bases from V and 3 bases from J; junction bases left unmatched: 9. CDR3 bases: TGTGCCAGCAGACCCCTGCCAGGGGGCGACTATGGCTACACCTTC. Translation gives CASRPLPGGDYGYTF.

The chain employs TRBV6-1 and TRBJ1-2; 10 positions agree with TRBD1. Losses at the gene ends were 6 bases for V and 8 bases for J; bases not matched to a gene: 3. Germline V CDR1 and CDR2: MNHNS, SASEGT. The CDR3 contains 12 residues. The CDR3 DNA is TGTGCCAGCAGGGGGACAGGGGACGGCTACACCTTC. It codes for CASRGTGDGYTF.

This rearrangement joins TRBV7-2 to TRBJ1-2; D not certain. Germline loops: CDR1 SGHTA, CDR2 FQGNSA. V lost 1 base and J lost 6, with 9 bases in between. The CDR3 runs 13 residues. CDR3 coding DNA: TGTGCCAGCAGCTTAGTGGGAGGGAATGGCTACACCTTC. Its translation: CASSLVGGNGYTF.

This clonotype was picked up a small number of times. The rearrangement uses TRBV20-1 and TRBJ2-1, with D possibly TRBD2 on 5 matching bases. CDR1 is DFQATT, CDR2 SNEGSKA, per germline (reference sequence). The CDR3 spans 13 residues. Trimming took off 6 bases at V and 8 bases at J, with 17 bases between the two ends. CDR3 sequence: CSAPVAPVYEQFF. The DNA of the CDR3 is TGCAGTGCCCCTGTAGCGCCAGTCTATGAGCAGTTCTTC.

This clonotype was counted once. The gene calls are TRBV7-3 and TRBJ2-5; TRBD2 agrees at 8 bases. CDR1 is SGHTA, CDR2 FQGTGA, per germline. This CDR3 contains 15 residues. J gave up 5 bases and V 2 bases, and 7 bases lay outside the gene matches. This CDR3 reads CASSLGAGAGETQYF. For the CDR3, the DNA is TGTGCCAGCAGCTTAGGAGCGGGAGCTGGGGAGACCCAGTACTTC. Full variable domain (outside the CDR3, taken from reference TRBV7-3 and TRBJ2-5): GAGVSQTPSNKVTEKGKYVELRCDPISGHTALYWYRQSLGQGPEFLIYFQGTGAADDSGLPNDRFFAVRPEGSVSTLKIQRTERGDSAVYLCASSLGAGAGETQYFGPGTRLLVL.

This rearrangement joins TRBV7-9 to TRBJ2-3, with D unclear. The ends were cut back, 1 base at V and 0 bases at J, with 8 bases in the middle. From germline, CDR1 is SEHNR and CDR2 FQNEAQ (reference sequence). There are 15 residues in the CDR3. DNA of the CDR3: TGTGCCAGCAGCTTAGGGTACTCTAGCACAGATACGCAGTATTTT. Its translation is CASSLGYSSTDTQYF.

The V call is TRBV27, the J call TRBJ2-1, with 11 bases that match TRBD2. V trimming: 5 bases; J trimming: 3 bases; junction bases outside the gene matches: 6. CDR3 size: 16 residues. Germline V gene data show CDR1 as MNHEY and CDR2 as SMNVEV (reference sequence). For the CDR3, the DNA is TGTGCCAGCAGTATAGGACTAGCGGGCAGCTACAATGAGCAGTTCTTC. This translates into CASSIGLAGSYNEQFF.

The DNA for the CDR3 is TGTGCCAGCAGTTATGACAATGAGCAGTTCTTC. Translated: CASSYDNEQFF. The chain recombines TRBV6-2 or TRBV6-3 with TRBJ2-1; unclear D gene. CDR1 and CDR2 (germline): MNHEY, SVGEGT. The CDR3 is 11 amino acids. V was clipped by 3 bases and J by 5 bases, with 2 bases between them.

This clonotype was picked up a small number of times. The chain uses TRBV20-1 and TRBJ2-7; 9 bases align to TRBD1. Germline CDR1 is DFQATT and CDR2 is SNEGSKA (reference sequence). There are 16 residues in the CDR3. Losses at the gene ends were 0 bases for V and 5 bases for J; bases not matched to a gene: 11. The CDR3 sequence: CSARERGGTGRNEQYF. CDR3 coding DNA: TGCAGTGCTAGAGAACGAGGAGGGACAGGGAGGAACGAGCAGTACTTC.

The rearrangement uses TRBV7-9 and TRBJ1-5; perhaps TRBD1 as D (6 bases). This CDR3 has 13 residues. V lost 2 bases and J lost 9, with 11 bases in between. The germline gives CDR1 SEHNR, CDR2 FQNEAQ (reference sequence). CDR3 sequence reads: CASSLQGIGPQHF. The CDR3 DNA reads as TGTGCCAGCAGCTTACAGGGGATCGGGCCCCAGCATTTT.

There are a few counts of this clonotype. The chain carries TRBV20-1 and TRBJ1-2; D is ambiguous. The V and J ends lost 8 bases and 3 bases respectively, with 16 bases between them. The CDR3 covers 13 residues. Germline CDR1 DFQATT, CDR2 SNEGSKA (reference sequence). CDR3 sequence: CSRRLIGDYGYTF. The DNA for the CDR3 is TGCAGTAGGAGGCTTATCGGGGACTATGGCTACACCTTC.

The rearrangement joins TRBV27 to TRBJ2-1; the match to TRBD1 covers 9 bases. The CDR3 extends over 15 amino acids. Trimming cost V 2 bases and J 13 bases; bases outside gene matches: 12. Looked up from germline, CDR1 is MNHEY and CDR2 is SMNVEV (reference sequence). The CDR3 DNA reads TGTGCCAGCAGTTTAGTTACAGGGGGCGCCGCAATACAGTTCTTC. Protein sequence: CASSLVTGGAAIQFF.

A few counts support this clonotype. The chain joins TRBV7-3 to TRBJ1-1, with 8 nucleotides matching TRBD1. Germline V CDR1 and CDR2: SGHTA, FQGTGA. The CDR3 has 17 residues. V dropped 4 bases and J dropped 1; count of bases not matched to a gene: 11. CDR3 protein: CASSSPTDTGGNTEAFF. CDR3 nucleotides: TGTGCCAGCAGCTCCCCGACCGATACAGGGGGGAACACTGAAGCTTTCTTT.

This chain connects TRBV24-1 to TRBJ2-5; TRBD1 or TRBD2 may be the D gene (5 bases each). CDR1 is KGHDR and CDR2 is SFDVKD in the germline V gene. CDR3 size: 15 residues. Trimming took 5 bases from V and 4 from J, leaving 16 bases between them. For the CDR3, the DNA is TGTGCCACCAGTGGTGATGGGGGAGAAGGAGAGACCCAGTACTTC. Translated, it gives CATSGDGGEGETQYF.

The chain uses TRBV28 and TRBJ2-1; 7 positions agree with TRBD2. CDR1 and CDR2 from the germline V gene are MDHEN and SYDVKM. V lost 11 bases and J lost 3; bases outside the gene matches: 4. The CDR3 has 12 residues. CDR3 in amino acids: CAGGENYNEQFF. The DNA of the CDR3 is TGTGCCGGGGGGGAGAACTACAATGAGCAGTTCTTC.

V gene TRBV24-1 combines with J gene TRBJ2-1, with TRBD2 matching over 9 bases. The CDR3 sequence is 16 residues long. With V trimmed by 9 bases and J by 8 bases, 16 bases remained unmatched. Germline CDR1 KGHDR, CDR2 SFDVKD. The CDR3 region has the DNA TGTGCCACCCGGGGAGTAGCGGGAGAACAGTCTGATGAGCAGTTCTTC. Translating gives CATRGVAGEQSDEQFF.

The chain employs TRBV25-1 and TRBJ2-5, with 8 bases identical to TRBD1. Germline CDR1 and CDR2: MGHDK and SYGVNS. CDR3 length equals 15 residues. The V gene end was trimmed by 4 bases and the J gene end by 5 bases; junction bases not matched to a gene: 9. CDR3 nucleotide sequence: TGTGCCAGCAGTGCGAGGACAGGGCTGGGGGAGACCCAGTACTTC. This translates into CASSARTGLGETQYF.

V gene TRBV7-9 combines with J gene TRBJ2-1; 9 positions agree with TRBD2. With V trimmed by 5 bases and J by 0 bases, 14 bases remained unmatched. The CDR3 spans 19 residues. Per germline, CDR1 SEHNR and CDR2 FQNEAQ (reference sequence). CDR3 bases: TGTGCCAGCAGCCCCCGGGACGGACTTAGCGGGAGCTCCTACAATGAGCAGTTCTTC. This gives the protein CASSPRDGLSGSSYNEQFF.

This clonotype appeared a few times. The chain employs TRBV20-1 and TRBJ1-2; TRBD1 is a possible D gene (6 bases). This CDR3 is built from 12 residues. Per germline, CDR1 DFQATT and CDR2 SNEGSKA (reference sequence). The CDR3 DNA sequence: TGCAGCGGTCTTCAGGGGCTAGGTGGCTACACCTTC. It specifies CSGLQGLGGYTF.